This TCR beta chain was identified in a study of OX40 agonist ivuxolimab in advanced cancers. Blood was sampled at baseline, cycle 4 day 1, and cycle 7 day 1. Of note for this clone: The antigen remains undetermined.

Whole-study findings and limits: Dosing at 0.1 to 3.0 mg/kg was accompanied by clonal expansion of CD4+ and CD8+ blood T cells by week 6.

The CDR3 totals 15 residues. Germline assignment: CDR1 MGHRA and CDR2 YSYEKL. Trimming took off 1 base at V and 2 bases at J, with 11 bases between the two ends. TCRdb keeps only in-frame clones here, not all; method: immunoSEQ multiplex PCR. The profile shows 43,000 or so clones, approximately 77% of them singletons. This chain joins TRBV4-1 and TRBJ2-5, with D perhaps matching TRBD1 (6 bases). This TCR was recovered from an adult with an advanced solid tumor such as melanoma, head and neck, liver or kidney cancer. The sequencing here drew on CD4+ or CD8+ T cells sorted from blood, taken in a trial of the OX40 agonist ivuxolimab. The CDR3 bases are TGCGCCAGCAGCCAAGGGGGGCTATTTCAAGAGACCCAGTACTTC. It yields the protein CASSQGGLFQETQYF.